What follows is one T cell receptor beta chain and its context. Its specificity is not known. Being one base from a much bigger clone, this may be a read error. This sample was included in a study of metastatic and nonmetastatic thyroid tumors. Study in general: The authors compared repertoires across blood and tumor or nodule tissue from malignant and benign thyroid patients. Whole-study results and caveats: Across blood and tumor, TCR beta diversity in malignant thyroid tumors was reportedly significantly higher than in benign nodules.

Authors' data handling: CDR3 differences across clinicopathological groups were used to build a distant-metastasis classifier for papillary thyroid cancer. TCRdb re-called clones via MiXCR from the PCR reads. TCRdb, not the original authors, processed these V and J calls. The sample holds about 92,000 clones, under 15% seen once. Patients had received no treatment of any kind before thyroid surgery. There are 13 residues in the CDR3. Germline assignment: CDR1 DFQATT and CDR2 SNEGSKA (reference sequence). Trimming left V 3 bases short and J 2 bases short, with 10 bases between. Material: blood. The rearrangement uses TRBV20-1 and TRBJ2-5; D call uncertain. This clonotype originated in a female donor with papillary thyroid cancer or a benign thyroid nodule (not recorded which). Some clones in this sample may be carry-over from other donors' samples. The CDR3 sequence: CSASFGCQETQYF. The CDR3 coding sequence is TGCAGTGCTAGTTTTGGGTGTCAAGAGACCCAGTACTTC.